The T cell receptor (beta chain) under discussion was sequenced for a study of T cell responses to AZD1222 COVID-19 vaccine. Turning to this clone: Its antigen is undetermined.

Sequencing used immunoSEQ multiplex PCR; TCRdb keeps in-frame clones, though not all of them. The table shows tens of thousands of clones, with 88% occurring only once. General observations from the study: Elevations in Spike-specific TCR breadth and depth followed administration of two AZD1222 doses. The study reported that nearly half of spike-specific TCRs target unmutated variant regions. Among AZD1222 vaccinees, only six were seropositive at baseline.

The germline gives CDR1 MDHEN, CDR2 SYDVKM. Trimming pared 6 bases from V and 3 bases from J, leaving 21 bases between. The CDR3 runs to 16 residues. The J gene is TRBJ2-7, the V gene TRBV28; TRBD2 is a possible D gene (7 bases). The receptor comes from an adult in good health. The sample in question was peripheral blood, obtained on day 0 of MenACWY control vaccination. CDR3 in DNA: TGTGCCAGCAGCCTGTACGGGGGGCCGAATTTCTACGAGCAGTACTTC. It specifies CASSLYGGPNFYEQYF. Combining the CDR3 with reference TRBV28 and TRBJ2-7 gives the whole variable domain DVKVTQSSRYLVKRTGEKVFLECVQDMDHENMFWYRQDPGLGLRLIYFSYDVKMKEKGDIPEGYSVSREKKERFSLILESASTNQTSMYLCASSLYGGPNFYEQYFGPGTRLTVT.